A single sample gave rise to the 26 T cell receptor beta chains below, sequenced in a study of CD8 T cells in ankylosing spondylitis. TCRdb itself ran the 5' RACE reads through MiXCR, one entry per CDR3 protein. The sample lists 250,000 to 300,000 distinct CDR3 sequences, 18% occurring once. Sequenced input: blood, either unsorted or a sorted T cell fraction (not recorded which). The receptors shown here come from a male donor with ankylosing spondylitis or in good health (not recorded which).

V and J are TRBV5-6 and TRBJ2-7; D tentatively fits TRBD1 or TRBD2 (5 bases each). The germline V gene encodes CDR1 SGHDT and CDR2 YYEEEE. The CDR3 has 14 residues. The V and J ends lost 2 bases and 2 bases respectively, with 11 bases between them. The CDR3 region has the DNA TGTGCCAGCAGCTTCGGGGCGAGGACCTACGAGCAGTACTTC. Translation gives CASSFGARTYEQYF.

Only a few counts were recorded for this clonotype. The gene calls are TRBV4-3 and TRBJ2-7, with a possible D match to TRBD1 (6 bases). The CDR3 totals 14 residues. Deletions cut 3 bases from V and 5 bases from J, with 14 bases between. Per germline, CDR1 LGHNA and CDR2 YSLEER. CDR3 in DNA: TGCGCCAGCAGCCAGGGAACAGGGTCGGACGAGCAGTACTTC. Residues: CASSQGTGSDEQYF.

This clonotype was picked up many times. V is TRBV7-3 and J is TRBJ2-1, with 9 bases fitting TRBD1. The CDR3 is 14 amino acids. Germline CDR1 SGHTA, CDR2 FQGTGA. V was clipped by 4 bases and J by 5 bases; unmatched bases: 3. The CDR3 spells CASSSGQGNNEQFF. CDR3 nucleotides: TGTGCCAGCAGCTCGGGACAGGGAAACAATGAGCAGTTCTTC. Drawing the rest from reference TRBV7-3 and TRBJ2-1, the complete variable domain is GAGVSQTPSNKVTEKGKYVELRCDPISGHTALYWYRQSLGQGPEFLIYFQGTGAADDSGLPNDRFFAVRPEGSVSTLKIQRTERGDSAVYLCASSSGQGNNEQFFGPGTRLTVL.

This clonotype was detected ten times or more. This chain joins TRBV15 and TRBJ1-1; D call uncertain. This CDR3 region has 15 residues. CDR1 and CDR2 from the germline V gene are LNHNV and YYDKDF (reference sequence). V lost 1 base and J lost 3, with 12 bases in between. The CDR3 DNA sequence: TGTGCCACCAGCAGAGGTGTCGACGGAGACACTGAAGCTTTCTTT. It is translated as CATSRGVDGDTEAFF.

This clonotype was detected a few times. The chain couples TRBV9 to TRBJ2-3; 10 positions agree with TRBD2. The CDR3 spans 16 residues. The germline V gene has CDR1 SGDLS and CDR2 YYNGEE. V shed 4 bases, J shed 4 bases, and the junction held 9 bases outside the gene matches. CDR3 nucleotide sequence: TGTGCCAGCAGCCCCGGAGCGGGAGGGAGTGCAGATACGCAGTATTTT. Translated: CASSPGAGGSADTQYF.

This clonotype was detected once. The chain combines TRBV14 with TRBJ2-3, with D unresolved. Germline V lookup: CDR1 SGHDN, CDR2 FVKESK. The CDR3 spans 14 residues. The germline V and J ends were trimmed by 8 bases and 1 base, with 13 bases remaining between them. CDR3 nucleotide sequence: TGTGCCAGCGGCTCTTCTCAGGGCACAGATACGCAGTATTTT. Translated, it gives CASGSSQGTDTQYF.

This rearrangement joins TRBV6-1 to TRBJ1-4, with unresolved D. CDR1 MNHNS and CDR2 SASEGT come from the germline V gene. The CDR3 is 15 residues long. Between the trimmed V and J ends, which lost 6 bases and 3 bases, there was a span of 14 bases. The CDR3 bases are TGTGCCAGCAGAGAAAGCGGGCGGTCTAATGAAAAACTGTTTTTT. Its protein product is CASRESGRSNEKLFF.

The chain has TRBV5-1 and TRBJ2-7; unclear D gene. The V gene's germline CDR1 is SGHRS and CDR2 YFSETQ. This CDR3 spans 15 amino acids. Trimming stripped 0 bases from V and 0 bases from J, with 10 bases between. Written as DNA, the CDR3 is TGCGCCAGCAGCTTGGAACCCGGAAACTCCTACGAGCAGTACTTC. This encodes CASSLEPGNSYEQYF.

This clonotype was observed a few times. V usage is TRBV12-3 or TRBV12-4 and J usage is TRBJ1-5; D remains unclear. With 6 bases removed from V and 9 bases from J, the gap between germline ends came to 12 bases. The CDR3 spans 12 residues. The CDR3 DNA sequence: TGTGCCAGCAGCTCCCGGGTTGTGCCCCAGCATTTT. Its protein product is CASSSRVVPQHF.

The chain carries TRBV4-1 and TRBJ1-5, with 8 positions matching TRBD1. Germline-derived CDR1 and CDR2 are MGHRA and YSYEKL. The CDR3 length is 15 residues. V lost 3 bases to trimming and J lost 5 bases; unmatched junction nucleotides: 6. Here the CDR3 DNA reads TGCGCCAGCAGCCACAGGGGGCGAGTCGATCAGCCCCAGCATTTT. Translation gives CASSHRGRVDQPQHF.

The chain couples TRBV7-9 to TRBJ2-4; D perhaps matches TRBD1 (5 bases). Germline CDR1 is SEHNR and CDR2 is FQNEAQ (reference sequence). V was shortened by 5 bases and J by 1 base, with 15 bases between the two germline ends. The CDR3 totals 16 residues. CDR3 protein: CASSLQGVLAKNIQYF. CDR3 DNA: TGTGCCAGCAGCCTACAAGGGGTGCTGGCCAAAAACATTCAGTACTTC.

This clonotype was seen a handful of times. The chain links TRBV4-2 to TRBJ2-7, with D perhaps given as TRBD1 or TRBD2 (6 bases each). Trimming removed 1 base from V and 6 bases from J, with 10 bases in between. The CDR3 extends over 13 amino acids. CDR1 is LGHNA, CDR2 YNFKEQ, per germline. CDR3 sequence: CASSQGGAFEQYF. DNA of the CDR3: TGTGCCAGCAGCCAAGGGGGGGCCTTCGAGCAGTACTTC.

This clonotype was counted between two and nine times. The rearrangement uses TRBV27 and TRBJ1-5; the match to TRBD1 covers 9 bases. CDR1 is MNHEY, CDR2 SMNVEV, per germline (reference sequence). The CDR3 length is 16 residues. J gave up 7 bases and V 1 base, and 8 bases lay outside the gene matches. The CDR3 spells CASSLFPTGGSQPQHF. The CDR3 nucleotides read TGTGCCAGCAGTTTATTCCCAACAGGGGGCTCGCAGCCCCAGCATTTT.

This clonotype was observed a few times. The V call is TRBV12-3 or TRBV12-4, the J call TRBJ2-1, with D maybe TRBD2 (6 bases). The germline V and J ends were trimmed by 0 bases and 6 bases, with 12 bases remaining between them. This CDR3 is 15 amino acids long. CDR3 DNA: TGTGCCAGCAGTTTAGCGTCGGGAGTCTCCAATGAGCAGTTCTTC. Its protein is CASSLASGVSNEQFF.

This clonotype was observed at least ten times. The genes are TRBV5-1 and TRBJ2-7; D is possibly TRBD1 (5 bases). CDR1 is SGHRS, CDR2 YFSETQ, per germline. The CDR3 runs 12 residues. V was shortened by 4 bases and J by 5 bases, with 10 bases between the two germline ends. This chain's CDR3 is CASSELGHEQYF. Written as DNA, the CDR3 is TGCGCCAGCAGCGAGCTGGGGCACGAGCAGTACTTC.

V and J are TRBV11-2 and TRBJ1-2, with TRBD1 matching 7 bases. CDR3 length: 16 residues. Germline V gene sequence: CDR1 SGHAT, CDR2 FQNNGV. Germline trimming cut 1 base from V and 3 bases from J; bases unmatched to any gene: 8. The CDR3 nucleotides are TGTGCCAGCAGCTTAGCCCCCCACACAGGGGACTATGGCTACACCTTC. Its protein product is CASSLAPHTGDYGYTF.

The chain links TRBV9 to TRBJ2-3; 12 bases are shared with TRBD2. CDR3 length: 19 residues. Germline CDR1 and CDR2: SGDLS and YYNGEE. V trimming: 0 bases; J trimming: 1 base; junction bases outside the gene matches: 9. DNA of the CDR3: TGTGCCAGCAGCGTAGTGGGGACTAGCGGGCAGAAAGGCACAGATACGCAGTATTTT. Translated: CASSVVGTSGQKGTDTQYF.

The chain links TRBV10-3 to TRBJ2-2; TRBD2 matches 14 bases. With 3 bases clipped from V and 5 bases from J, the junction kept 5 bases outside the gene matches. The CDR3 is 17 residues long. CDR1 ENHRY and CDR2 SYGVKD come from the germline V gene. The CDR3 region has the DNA TGTGCCATCAGTGACCCCGGACTAGCGGGAGGAACCGGGGAGCTGTTTTTT. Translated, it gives CAISDPGLAGGTGELFF.

This chain's CDR3 is CASSFSLAGDNYNEQFF. Written as DNA, the CDR3 is TGTGCCAGCAGCTTCTCTCTAGCGGGAGATAACTACAATGAGCAGTTCTTC. The genes are TRBV5-6 and TRBJ2-1; 10 positions agree with TRBD2. CDR1 and CDR2 (germline): SGHDT, YYEEEE. This CDR3 comprises 17 residues. Trimming at V came to 2 bases and at J to 3 bases, leaving 8 bases not matched to a gene. The full variable domain, completed using reference TRBV5-6 and TRBJ2-1, is DAGVTQSPTHLIKTRGQQVTLRCSPKSGHDTVSWYQQALGQGPQFIFQYYEEEERQRGNFPDRFSGHQFPNYSSELNVNALLLGDSALYLCASSFSLAGDNYNEQFFGPGTRLTVL.

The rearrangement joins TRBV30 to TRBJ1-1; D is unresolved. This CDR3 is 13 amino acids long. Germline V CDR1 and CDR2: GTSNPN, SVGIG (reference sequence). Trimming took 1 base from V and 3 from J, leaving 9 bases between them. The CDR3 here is CAWSDGSYTEAFF. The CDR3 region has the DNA TGTGCCTGGAGTGACGGTTCGTACACTGAAGCTTTCTTT.

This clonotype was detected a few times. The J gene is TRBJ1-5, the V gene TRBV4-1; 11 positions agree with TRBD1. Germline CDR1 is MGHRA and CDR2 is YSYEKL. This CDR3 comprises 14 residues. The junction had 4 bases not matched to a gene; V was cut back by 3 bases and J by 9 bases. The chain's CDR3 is CASSQGTGGWPQHF. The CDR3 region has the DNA TGCGCCAGCAGCCAGGGGACAGGGGGATGGCCCCAGCATTTT.

CDR3 amino acids: CATSRSRTSATGELFF. CDR3 in DNA: TGTGCCACCAGCAGATCCCGAACTAGCGCCACCGGGGAGCTGTTTTTT. The V and J genes are TRBV15 and TRBJ2-2, with 7 positions matching TRBD2. The CDR3 extends over 16 amino acids. Germline lookup yields CDR1 LNHNV and CDR2 YYDKDF (reference sequence). The J segment lost 4 bases and the V segment lost 2 bases, leaving 7 bases of the junction unmatched. Full variable domain (missing parts from reference TRBV15 and TRBJ2-2): DAMVIQNPRYQVTQFGKPVTLSCSQTLNHNVMYWYQQKSSQAPKLLFHYYDKDFNNEADTPDNFQSRRPNTSFCFLDIRSPGLGDTAMYLCATSRSRTSATGELFFGEGSRLTVL.

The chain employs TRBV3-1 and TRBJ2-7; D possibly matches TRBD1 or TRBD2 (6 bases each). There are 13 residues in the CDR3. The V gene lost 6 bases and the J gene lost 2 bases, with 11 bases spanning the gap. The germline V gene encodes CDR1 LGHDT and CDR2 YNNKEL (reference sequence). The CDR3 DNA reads TGTGCCAGCAGAGGGGGGAAAACCTACGAGCAGTACTTC. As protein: CASRGGKTYEQYF.

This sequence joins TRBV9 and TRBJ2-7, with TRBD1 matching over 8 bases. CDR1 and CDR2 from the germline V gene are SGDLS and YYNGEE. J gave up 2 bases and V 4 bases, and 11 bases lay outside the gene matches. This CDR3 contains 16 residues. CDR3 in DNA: TGTGCCAGCAGCCCCCACGATCGGACAGGGACCTACGAGCAGTACTTC. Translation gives CASSPHDRTGTYEQYF.

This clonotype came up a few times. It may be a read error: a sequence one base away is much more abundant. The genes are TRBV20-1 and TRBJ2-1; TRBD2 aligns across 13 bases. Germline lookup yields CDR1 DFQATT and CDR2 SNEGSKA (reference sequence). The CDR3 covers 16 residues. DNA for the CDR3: TGCTGTGCTAGAGATTGGACTAGCGGGAGCTGGAATGAGCAGTTCTTC. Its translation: CCARDWTSGSWNEQFF.

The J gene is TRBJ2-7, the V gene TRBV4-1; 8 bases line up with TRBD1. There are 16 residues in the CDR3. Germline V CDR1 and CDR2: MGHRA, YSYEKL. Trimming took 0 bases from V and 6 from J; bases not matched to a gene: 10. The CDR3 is CASSQDTTGGSGEQYF. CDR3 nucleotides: TGCGCCAGCAGCCAAGATACAACAGGGGGTTCGGGCGAGCAGTACTTC.